The T cell receptor beta chain under discussion was sequenced for a study of shared clonotypes between healthy human individuals. Method: immunoSEQ multiplex PCR; TCRdb's copy keeps in-frame clones and lacks some. The table has about 120,000 clones, about 63% seen once. The sequence derives from a woman aged 25 to 39 in good health. The sequencing sample was made of memory CD8+ T cells sorted from blood. The subset denotes: CD45RO+ cells pooled with CCR7-negative TemRA cells.

The CDR3 spells CASSLEDDTQYF. CDR3 nucleotide sequence: TGTGCCAGCAGCTTAGAAGACGATACGCAGTATTTT. The V call is TRBV11-3, the J call TRBJ2-3; no definite D call. V was clipped by 0 bases and J by 6 bases, with 4 bases between them. This CDR3 has 12 residues. The germline gives CDR1 SGHNT, CDR2 YENEEA.